This TCR beta chain originates from a study of Ad26.COV2.S vaccination and SARS-CoV-2 variants. Study context: The donor belonged to the COV1001 Ad26.COV2.S trial arm. The vaccine Ad26.COV2.S was put into the muscle once, or twice with 56 days between. Study-level results: TCR breadth and depth estimates may have understated total T cell responses. Individuals receiving vaccine had higher spike-specific TCR breadth than placebo recipients did.

Regarding treatment: some 19 received Ad26.COV2.S at low or high dose, single or two shots; 5 received placebo; per-sample allocation not given. Sampling occurred on day 63 after the first vaccine or placebo injection. Concerning this clone itself: Its antigen is still unknown.

Assay used: immunoSEQ multiplex PCR; TCRdb lists only in-frame clones, some missing. The repertoire includes about 320,000 clones, about 82% of them detected once, and about 2.1% sits in the top ten. The sample was peripheral blood, taken in a trial of Ad26.COV2.S vaccine versus placebo. This clonotype originated in a person between 18 and 59 years old who received the Ad26.COV2.S COVID-19 vaccine or a placebo.

Written as DNA, the CDR3 is TGTGCCACCAGCAGGTGGCGGGAGAACTATGGCTACACCTTC. It translates to CATSRWRENYGYTF. The chain is built from TRBV15 and TRBJ1-2; D not resolved. Per germline, CDR1 LNHNV and CDR2 YYDKDF (reference sequence). V was clipped by 3 bases and J by 2 bases, with 10 bases between them. The CDR3 consists of 14 residues.